This T cell receptor (beta chain) was sequenced in a study of T-cell reconstitution after alpha-beta-depleted transplantation in children. Study-level results: When one year had passed after transplant, most T-cell counts and diversity came from newly produced T cells.

Trimming took 5 bases from V and 6 from J, leaving 11 bases between them. The CDR3 runs to 12 residues. The V gene's germline CDR1 is SGHRS and CDR2 YFSETQ. The TCRbeta library incorporated unique molecular identifiers. From the PCR reads, TCRdb called clonotypes with MiXCR, one entry per CDR3 protein. The sample has about 980,000 distinct CDR3 sequences, less than 30% seen once; the top ten hold more than 25%. Notes on this clonotype: Its antigen remains unknown.

This chain links TRBV5-1 with TRBJ1-1, with D tentatively TRBD1 (5 bases). The sequence came from a boy under two years old who had a stem cell transplant for SCID, so the T cells may come from the graft donor. This specimen was PBMCs, mostly from graft donor cells, taken 360 days after TCRalphabeta/CD19-depleted stem cell transplant. The CDR3 coding sequence is TGCGCCAGCAGTTCAGGGTTGGCTGAAGCTTTCTTT. It yields the protein CASSSGLAEAFF.